The 15 T cell receptor beta chains reported below all come from one sample, sequenced in a study of shared clonotypes between healthy human individuals. The protocol was immunoSEQ multiplex PCR, while the TCRdb copy is restricted to in-frame clones and leaves out a portion. The table records 2 million to 2.5 million clones, approximately 96% of them present only once. The sample comprised naive CD4+ T cells sorted from blood. Sample subset: CD45RA+ positively selected. The receptors here all came from a man aged 18 to 29 in good health.

The J gene is TRBJ1-5, the V gene TRBV27; D is uncertain. Trimming stripped 4 bases from V and 8 bases from J, with 12 bases between. CDR1 and CDR2 from the germline V gene are MNHEY and SMNVEV (reference sequence). This CDR3 comprises 13 residues. CDR3 nucleotides: TGTGCCAGCAGTTCCGACGGGTTTAAGCCCCAGCATTTT. Translation gives CASSSDGFKPQHF.

The chain uses TRBV7-2 and TRBJ2-1; D unclear. The germline V gene encodes CDR1 SGHTA and CDR2 FQGNSA. The CDR3 length is 13 residues. Between the trimmed V and J ends, which lost 1 base and 10 bases, there was a span of 11 bases. In nucleotides, the CDR3 is TGTGCCAGCAGCTTAGACCCGGGCAGGGAGCAGTTCTTC. This translates into CASSLDPGREQFF.

DNA of the CDR3: TGCGCCAGCAGCTTGGTTTACAATGAGCAGTTCTTC. Protein sequence: CASSLVYNEQFF. V and J are TRBV5-1 and TRBJ2-1, with unresolved D. The CDR3 is 12 amino acids. Germline values: CDR1 SGHRS, CDR2 YFSETQ. V was shortened by 0 bases and J by 4 bases, with 2 bases between the two germline ends. Combining the CDR3 with reference TRBV5-1 and TRBJ2-1 gives the whole variable domain KAGVTQTPRYLIKTRGQQVTLSCSPISGHRSVSWYQQTPGQGLQFLFEYFSETQRNKGNFPGRFSGRQFSNSRSEMNVSTLELGDSALYLCASSLVYNEQFFGPGTRLTVL.

This clone appeared once. The rearrangement uses TRBV25-1 and TRBJ1-6; D gene uncertain. The CDR3 consists of 13 residues. Germline V lookup: CDR1 MGHDK, CDR2 SYGVNS. Trimming took 2 bases from V and 9 from J, leaving 8 bases between them. Here the CDR3 reads CASSERAGSPLHF. In DNA, the CDR3 is TGTGCCAGCAGTGAAAGGGCTGGTTCACCCCTCCACTTT.

This chain joins TRBV30 and TRBJ1-5, with TRBD1 matching over 11 bases. In germline, CDR1 is GTSNPN, CDR2 SVGIG (reference sequence). The J segment lost 2 bases and the V segment lost 0 bases, leaving 9 bases of the junction unmatched. The length of the CDR3 is 18 residues. The CDR3 bases are TGTGCCTGGAGTGTGGGGACAGGGGGAGTGATGGGCAATCAGCCCCAGCATTTT. Its protein is CAWSVGTGGVMGNQPQHF. Full variable domain (remainder filled in from reference TRBV30 and TRBJ1-5): SQTIHQWPATLVQPVGSPLSLECTVEGTSNPNLYWYRQAAGRGLQLLFYSVGIGQISSEVPQNLSASRPQDRQFILSSKKLLLSDSGFYLCAWSVGTGGVMGNQPQHFGDGTRLSIL.

The CDR3 bases are TGTGCCAGCAGTCAGGGGGGGGGCCCGAGCAATGAGCAGTTCTTC. Residues: CASSQGGGPSNEQFF. This chain connects TRBV28 to TRBJ2-1; D may match TRBD1 or TRBD2 (7 bases each). The CDR3 contains 15 residues. V was clipped by 5 bases and J by 6 bases, with 17 bases between them. CDR1 MDHEN and CDR2 SYDVKM come from the germline V gene. Drawing the rest from reference TRBV28 and TRBJ2-1, the complete variable domain is DVKVTQSSRYLVKRTGEKVFLECVQDMDHENMFWYRQDPGLGLRLIYFSYDVKMKEKGDIPEGYSVSREKKERFSLILESASTNQTSMYLCASSQGGGPSNEQFFGPGTRLTVL.

The V gene is TRBV6-1, the J gene TRBJ1-5; a weak D match, TRBD1 (6 bases). This CDR3 contains 13 residues. Germline V gene data show CDR1 as MNHNS and CDR2 as SASEGT. V lost 7 bases and J lost 4, with 11 bases in between. CDR3 in DNA: TGTGCCAGCAAAGACAGGCAGAATCAGCCCCAGCATTTT. This encodes CASKDRQNQPQHF.

The rearrangement uses TRBV14 and TRBJ2-5; D may be TRBD1 (6 bases). The CDR3 is 14 residues long. The V and J ends lost 4 bases and 5 bases respectively, with 14 bases between them. Germline CDR1 SGHDN, CDR2 FVKESK. CDR3 DNA sequence: TGTGCCAGCAGCCCCAGACAGGTCGGGGAGACCCAGTACTTC. It is translated as CASSPRQVGETQYF.

The chain employs TRBV5-1 and TRBJ2-7; D might be TRBD2 (5 bases). The CDR3 extends over 14 amino acids. Germline V lookup: CDR1 SGHRS, CDR2 YFSETQ. The germline V and J ends were trimmed by 1 base and 3 bases, with 11 bases remaining between them. The CDR3 coding sequence is TGCGCCAGCAGCTTGTCACGTGCGGGCTACGAGCAGTACTTC. Protein: CASSLSRAGYEQYF.

In the case of this clone: This same CDR3 is encoded by further DNA sequences in the sample. The chain recombines TRBV2 with TRBJ2-7, with 7 positions matching TRBD2. The V gene's germline CDR1 is SNHLY and CDR2 FYNNEI. The CDR3 totals 12 residues. V dropped 3 bases and J dropped 4; count of bases not matched to a gene: 0. CDR3 sequence (DNA): TGTGCCAGCAGTGAGGGGGGGTACGAGCAGTACTTC. Protein: CASSEGGYEQYF.

The chain combines TRBV10-1 with TRBJ2-7; D is possibly TRBD2 (6 bases). CDR1 and CDR2 (germline): WNHNN, SYGVQD (reference sequence). CDR3 length: 14 residues. The V gene lost 2 bases and the J gene lost 3 bases, with 11 bases spanning the gap. CDR3 DNA sequence: TGCGCCAGCAGTGAGAGGCGGGACCGCTACGAGCAGTACTTC. This translates into CASSERRDRYEQYF.

This clone was counted a single time. The J gene is TRBJ2-1, the V gene TRBV10-3; TRBD2 aligns across 11 bases. Germline V gene lookup returns CDR1 ENHRY and CDR2 SYGVKD. With V trimmed by 7 bases and J by 7 bases, 9 bases remained unmatched. The CDR3 length is 15 residues. CDR3 loop: CAITPLAGDPNEQFF. The CDR3 DNA sequence: TGTGCCATCACCCCACTAGCGGGAGATCCGAATGAGCAGTTCTTC.

The rearrangement joins TRBV6-1 to TRBJ1-4, with D tentatively TRBD1 (5 bases). The V end lost 4 bases, the J end lost 0 bases, and 18 bases lay between the germline ends. CDR1 MNHNS and CDR2 SASEGT come from the germline V gene. This CDR3 is 18 amino acids long. CDR3 in DNA: TGTGCCAGCAGTGTCCAGACCCAGGGTCCCGCAACTAATGAAAAACTGTTTTTT. This translates into CASSVQTQGPATNEKLFF.

This rearrangement joins TRBV5-6 to TRBJ1-6; D remains ambiguous. V was shortened by 2 bases and J by 5 bases, with 5 bases between the two germline ends. Germline-derived CDR1 and CDR2 are SGHDT and YYEEEE. The CDR3 contains 13 residues. CDR3: CASSLVDNSPLHF. The DNA for the CDR3 is TGTGCCAGCAGCTTAGTTGATAATTCACCCCTCCACTTT.

J is TRBJ2-2 and V is TRBV30, with 12 positions matching TRBD2. The CDR3 runs to 22 residues. The V gene end was trimmed by 3 bases and the J gene end by 6 bases; junction bases not matched to a gene: 26. Germline V gene lookup returns CDR1 GTSNPN and CDR2 SVGIG (reference sequence). CDR3 protein: CAWSLPPGRNMTSGSMSGELFF. In nucleotides, the CDR3 is TGTGCCTGGAGCTTACCGCCAGGACGGAACATGACTAGCGGGAGTATGTCCGGGGAGCTGTTTTTT.